Presented here are 15 T cell receptor beta chains from one specimen sequenced in a study of shared T cell receptors in the human thymus. Libraries were prepared by immunoSEQ multiplex PCR; TCRdb keeps only in-frame clonotypes and omits some of them. The table has some 700,000 clones, around nine tenths seen once. These data were also reused for a study on human thymus T cells.

The sample comprised thymocytes. The origin of the receptors is a boy under three years old with a congenital heart defect.

The chain uses TRBV11-3 and TRBJ2-7; TRBD1 agrees at 7 bases. The germline gives CDR1 SGHNT, CDR2 YENEEA. V gave up 5 bases and J gave up 7 bases; unmatched junction bases: 14. CDR3 size: 15 residues. CDR3 in amino acids: CASSVAGTVPGEQYF. DNA for the CDR3: TGTGCCAGCAGCGTCGCCGGGACAGTCCCCGGGGAGCAGTACTTC.

This chain uses TRBV27 with TRBJ2-1; 10 bases agree with TRBD2. The germline gives CDR1 MNHEY, CDR2 SMNVEV (reference sequence). The CDR3 is 15 amino acids. Trimming removed 5 bases from V and 4 bases from J; junction bases left unmatched: 5. The CDR3 here is CASSPASGSYNEQFF. The DNA for the CDR3 is TGTGCCAGCAGTCCTGCTAGCGGGAGTTACAATGAGCAGTTCTTC.

The rearrangement joins TRBV7-9 to TRBJ1-5; possibly TRBD1 for D (6 bases). Trimming pared 2 bases from V and 1 base from J, leaving 12 bases between. The CDR3 contains 16 residues. Germline V gene data show CDR1 as SEHNR and CDR2 as FQNEAQ (reference sequence). The CDR3 loop reads CASSLSEGGSNQPQHF. DNA for the CDR3: TGTGCCAGCAGCTTAAGTGAGGGGGGGAGCAATCAGCCCCAGCATTTT.

V usage is TRBV13 and J usage is TRBJ2-2; 14 bases match TRBD2. With V trimmed by 4 bases and J by 7 bases, 29 bases remained unmatched. This CDR3 is 24 amino acids long. The germline V gene has CDR1 PRHDT and CDR2 FYEKMQ (reference sequence). The CDR3 region has the DNA TGTGCCAGCAGCTCCTGGCCCGACAGGGGGCCCCTCAAGACTAGCGGGAGGGCCGGCGGGGAGCTGTTTTTT. It specifies CASSSWPDRGPLKTSGRAGGELFF.

The chain is built from TRBV28 and TRBJ2-7; 8 bases match TRBD2. V lost 4 bases to trimming and J lost 3 bases; unmatched junction nucleotides: 8. Looked up from germline, CDR1 is MDHEN and CDR2 is SYDVKM. This CDR3 has 15 residues. CDR3 loop: CASSSPRTSNYEQYF. The CDR3 coding sequence is TGTGCCAGCAGTTCACCCCGGACTAGCAACTACGAGCAGTACTTC.

This chain uses TRBV7-9 with TRBJ1-5; 7 bases fit TRBD1. V shed 5 bases and J 3 bases; nucleotides not matched to a gene: 7. The CDR3 covers 15 residues. The germline CDR1 and CDR2 sequences are SEHNR and FQNEAQ (reference sequence). CDR3 sequence reads: CASSQGDSYNQPQHF. The CDR3 coding sequence is TGTGCCAGCAGCCAGGGGGACAGCTACAATCAGCCCCAGCATTTT.

V gene TRBV27 combines with J gene TRBJ1-1; D is possibly TRBD1 (5 bases). Germline V gives CDR1 MNHEY, CDR2 SMNVEV (reference sequence). The CDR3 length is 14 residues. The ends were cut back, 6 bases at V and 1 base at J, with 12 bases in the middle. This CDR3 is CASRQDNRNTEAFF. CDR3 sequence (DNA): TGTGCCAGCAGACAGGACAACCGGAACACTGAAGCTTTCTTT.

V is TRBV5-4 and J is TRBJ2-1, with TRBD2 matching over 10 bases. The CDR3 runs to 15 residues. Germline V gene data show CDR1 as SGHNT and CDR2 as YYREEE (reference sequence). V trimming: 2 bases; J trimming: 6 bases; junction bases outside the gene matches: 5. The CDR3, as DNA: TGTGCCAGCAGCTTTCAGCGGGAGGGCCGCAATGAGCAGTTCTTC. Residues: CASSFQREGRNEQFF.

V and J are TRBV18 and TRBJ2-1; no reliable D call. The CDR3 has 15 residues. Trimming left V 2 bases short and J 6 bases short, with 14 bases between. Germline lookup yields CDR1 KGHSH and CDR2 LQKENI. The CDR3 nucleotides are TGTGCCAGCTCACCAGTACAGCATCGGATCAATGAGCAGTTCTTC. This encodes CASSPVQHRINEQFF.

This chain joins TRBV6-5 and TRBJ2-1, with 9 bases aligning to TRBD1. This CDR3 has 14 residues. CDR1 MNHEY and CDR2 SVGAGI come from the germline V gene. V was clipped by 6 bases and J by 9 bases; unmatched bases: 9. Written as DNA, the CDR3 is TGTGCCAGCAGGACCGGGACAGGGATATCTGAGCAGTTCTTC. It encodes CASRTGTGISEQFF.

The table lists this clone with a count of one. The chain uses TRBV28 and TRBJ2-2, with D possibly being TRBD2 (6 bases). CDR1 MDHEN and CDR2 SYDVKM come from the germline V gene. The length of the CDR3 is 18 residues. V dropped 0 bases and J dropped 3 bases, with 17 bases sitting between them. The CDR3 is CASSLCLGLLQDTGELFF. CDR3 nucleotides: TGTGCCAGCAGTTTATGCCTCGGACTACTCCAGGACACCGGGGAGCTGTTTTTT.

This chain uses TRBV28 with TRBJ1-1, with no clear D. V was trimmed by 3 bases and J by 4 bases, leaving 6 bases between them. The V gene's germline CDR1 is MDHEN and CDR2 SYDVKM. The CDR3 is 12 residues long. CDR3 coding DNA: TGTGCCAGCAGTTTTTACACCACTGAAGCTTTCTTT. Translation: CASSFYTTEAFF.

This clone was found once. The chain's CDR3 is CASSGGTDPLEQYF. In DNA, the CDR3 is TGTGCCAGCAGTGGCGGGACAGACCCCCTCGAGCAGTACTTC. The rearrangement uses TRBV28 and TRBJ2-7, with a possible D match to TRBD1 (7 bases). There are 14 residues in the CDR3. V shed 5 bases and J shed 6 bases, with 17 bases lying between them. The germline CDR1 and CDR2 sequences are MDHEN and SYDVKM. Variable domain in full (rest from reference TRBV28 and TRBJ2-7): DVKVTQSSRYLVKRTGEKVFLECVQDMDHENMFWYRQDPGLGLRLIYFSYDVKMKEKGDIPEGYSVSREKKERFSLILESASTNQTSMYLCASSGGTDPLEQYFGPGTRLTVT.

The V gene is TRBV11-1, the J gene TRBJ2-5, with 8 nucleotides matching TRBD1. V trimming: 4 bases; J trimming: 1 base; junction bases outside the gene matches: 14. Germline CDR1 is SGHAT and CDR2 is FQDESV (reference sequence). The CDR3 extends over 18 amino acids. The CDR3 DNA reads as TGTGCCAGCAGCTCAACCGTGGACAGGGAGAGTCTCCAAGAGACCCAGTACTTC. Translation gives CASSSTVDRESLQETQYF.

The chain links TRBV4-2 to TRBJ2-5, with 9 nucleotides matching TRBD2. V trimming: 4 bases; J trimming: 1 base; junction bases outside the gene matches: 7. Germline V CDR1 and CDR2: LGHNA, YNFKEQ. This CDR3 region has 16 residues. CDR3 amino acids: CASSPSPTSGQETQYF. CDR3 nucleotide sequence: TGTGCCAGCAGCCCCTCCCCGACTAGCGGCCAAGAGACCCAGTACTTC.